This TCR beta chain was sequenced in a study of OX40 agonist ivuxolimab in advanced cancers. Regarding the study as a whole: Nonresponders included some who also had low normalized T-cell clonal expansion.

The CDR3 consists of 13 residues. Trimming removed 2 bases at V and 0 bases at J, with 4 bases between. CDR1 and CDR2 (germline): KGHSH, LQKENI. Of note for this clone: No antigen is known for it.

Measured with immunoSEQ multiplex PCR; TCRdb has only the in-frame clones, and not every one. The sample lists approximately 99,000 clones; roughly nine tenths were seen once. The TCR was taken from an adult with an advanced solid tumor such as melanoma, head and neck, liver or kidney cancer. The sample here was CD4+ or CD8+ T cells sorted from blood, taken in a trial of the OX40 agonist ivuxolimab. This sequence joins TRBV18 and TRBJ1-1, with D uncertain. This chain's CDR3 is CASSPALNTEAFF. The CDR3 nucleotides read TGTGCCAGCTCACCAGCGCTGAACACTGAAGCTTTCTTT.